A single sample is the source of the 6 T cell receptor beta chains below, sequenced in a study of type 1 regulatory T cells. These receptors have no known antigen. Using its own MiXCR run on the reads, TCRdb lists one record per CDR3 protein. The top ten hold approximately 2% of the sample, which has about 62,000 distinct CDR3 sequences, approximately 60% seen once. The material sequenced was cultured non-Tr1 T cells, either the whole culture or a sorted T cell fraction (not recorded which). These receptors all come from a human donor in good health.

This clonotype was seen only once. V is TRBV19 and J is TRBJ2-1; the D is unclear. V shed 0 bases and J shed 9 bases, with 9 bases lying between them. Germline lookup yields CDR1 LNHDA and CDR2 SQIVND (reference sequence). CDR3 length equals 13 residues. The CDR3 region has the DNA TGTGCCAGTAGTATAGATGCGGCCGGTGAGCAGTTCTTC. Translated, it gives CASSIDAAGEQFF.

This chain links TRBV20-1 with TRBJ2-3; 10 bases are a match to TRBD2. The CDR3 runs to 15 residues. The junction had 8 bases not matched to a gene; V was cut back by 7 bases and J by 1 base. From germline, CDR1 is DFQATT and CDR2 SNEGSKA (reference sequence). The CDR3 region has the DNA TGCAGTGGACATACCGGGACTAGCGGCACAGATACGCAGTATTTT. Amino acids: CSGHTGTSGTDTQYF.

The genes are TRBV6-2 or TRBV6-3 and TRBJ2-7; 7 bases line up with TRBD1. CDR3 length: 13 residues. The V and J ends lost 4 bases and 4 bases, in that order; junction bases with no gene match: 4. CDR1 and CDR2 from the germline V gene are MNHEY and SVGEGT. CDR3 nucleotides: TGTGCCAGCAGTTTCGGGACAGCTTACGAGCAGTACTTC. Protein product: CASSFGTAYEQYF.

The gene calls are TRBV19 and TRBJ2-3; D unresolved. V lost 6 bases, J lost 1 base, and 11 bases lay in between. Germline V CDR1 and CDR2: LNHDA, SQIVND (reference sequence). The CDR3 length is 14 residues. As DNA, the CDR3 is TGTGCCAGTAGGACGACCTTTGGCACAGATACGCAGTATTTT. It is translated as CASRTTFGTDTQYF.

This sequence joins TRBV14 and TRBJ2-5; perhaps TRBD1 as D (5 bases). V was cut by 1 base and J by 7 bases, with 16 bases left in between. Germline V CDR1 and CDR2: SGHDN, FVKESK. The CDR3 totals 15 residues. The CDR3 is CASSQVTGYQGTQYF. Here the CDR3 DNA reads TGTGCCAGCAGCCAAGTAACTGGATATCAGGGGACCCAGTACTTC.

The CDR3 sequence is CASSRLAGDTLLSGANVLTF. DNA of the CDR3: TGCGCCAGCAGCCGACTAGCGGGAGACACCTTACTCTCTGGGGCCAACGTCCTGACTTTC. The chain has TRBV5-1 and TRBJ2-6; TRBD2 agrees at 12 bases. With 4 bases clipped from V and 0 bases from J, the junction kept 11 bases outside the gene matches. Germline CDR1 SGHRS, CDR2 YFSETQ. The CDR3 covers 20 residues.